Presented here are 21 T cell receptor beta chains from one specimen sequenced in a study of PD-L1 blockade in urothelial cancer. The assay was immunoSEQ multiplex PCR, and TCRdb's table has in-frame clones only and misses some. The sample consists of over 75,000 clones, around 85% of them appearing once. The sample's time point: pretreatment peripheral blood. This sample comprised PBMCs, obtained around atezolizumab (anti-PD-L1) treatment. The origin of the receptors is a man aged 55 to 70 with urothelial cancer.

This chain links TRBV18 with TRBJ2-5; unclear D gene. V lost 4 bases and J lost 3, with 3 bases in between. This CDR3 spans 11 amino acids. Germline V gene lookup returns CDR1 KGHSH and CDR2 LQKENI. CDR3 DNA sequence: TGTGCCAGCTCACTCGAAGAGACCCAGTACTTC. Translated, it gives CASSLEETQYF.

This chain joins TRBV7-3 and TRBJ2-1; TRBD2 is a possible D gene (5 bases). CDR3 length: 13 amino acids. Between the trimmed V and J ends, which lost 5 bases and 9 bases, there was a span of 14 bases. Germline-derived CDR1 and CDR2 are SGHTA and FQGTGA. The CDR3 reads CASSTSGLGEQFF. The CDR3 DNA is TGTGCCAGCAGCACTAGTGGGTTGGGTGAGCAGTTCTTC.

The chain has TRBV18 and TRBJ2-2; D is undetermined. This CDR3 is built from 13 residues. From germline, CDR1 is KGHSH and CDR2 LQKENI. V lost 2 bases and J 4 bases, leaving 5 bases between the germline ends. CDR3 DNA sequence: TGTGCCAGCTCACCAATGAGCACCGGGGAGCTGTTTTTT. Protein sequence: CASSPMSTGELFF.

The J gene is TRBJ2-5, the V gene TRBV5-1; 12 bases line up with TRBD2. The J segment lost 1 base and the V segment lost 4 bases, leaving 5 bases of the junction unmatched. There are 16 residues in the CDR3. Per germline, CDR1 SGHRS and CDR2 YFSETQ. The CDR3 DNA reads TGCGCCAGCAGCCAAAGACTAGCGGGGGTCCAAGAGACCCAGTACTTC. Translation: CASSQRLAGVQETQYF.

The chain links TRBV14 to TRBJ2-1; D is perhaps TRBD2 (5 bases). In germline, CDR1 is SGHDN, CDR2 FVKESK. The CDR3 length is 14 residues. V was pared by 5 bases and J by 7 bases, with 15 bases between. The CDR3 DNA is TGTGCCAGCAGCAGGACTCTCTCAACGAATGAGCAGTTCTTC. Encoded protein: CASSRTLSTNEQFF.

The chain uses TRBV7-3 and TRBJ2-1; TRBD2 is a possible D gene (5 bases). The CDR3 consists of 14 residues. Trimming removed 6 bases at V and 12 bases at J, with 21 bases between. The germline CDR1 and CDR2 sequences are SGHTA and FQGTGA. CDR3 in DNA: TGTGCCAGCAGTACTTCCCCGGGATCCCTTGTGCAGTTCTTC. Protein: CASSTSPGSLVQFF.

This rearrangement joins TRBV6-1 to TRBJ1-4; 8 nucleotides agree with TRBD1. Germline V gene sequence: CDR1 MNHNS, CDR2 SASEGT. The CDR3 sequence is 14 residues long. J was trimmed by 8 bases and V by 8 bases; bases with no gene match: 10. The CDR3 is CASFAGTGWEKLFF. The CDR3 nucleotides read TGTGCCAGCTTCGCCGGGACAGGTTGGGAAAAACTGTTTTTT.

The rearrangement links TRBV25-1 to TRBJ2-5, with 8 bases aligning to TRBD2. CDR3 length equals 15 residues. The V gene end was trimmed by 1 base and the J gene end by 2 bases; junction bases not matched to a gene: 3. Germline CDR1 reads MGHDK; CDR2 reads SYGVNS. This CDR3 is CASSEWRLAQETQYF. The DNA for the CDR3 is TGTGCCAGCAGTGAATGGAGACTAGCGCAAGAGACCCAGTACTTC. Full variable domain (missing parts from reference TRBV25-1 and TRBJ2-5): EADIYQTPRYLVIGTGKKITLECSQTMGHDKMYWYQQDPGMELHLIHYSYGVNSTEKGDLSSESTVSRIRTEHFPLTLESARPSHTSQYLCASSEWRLAQETQYFGPGTRLLVL.

CDR3 sequence: CASSEEAGTNEKLFF. The CDR3 region has the DNA TGTGCCAGCAGTGAAGAGGCAGGCACTAATGAAAAACTGTTTTTT. The rearrangement links TRBV2 to TRBJ1-4; no firm D call. Trimming stripped 1 base from V and 2 bases from J, with 8 bases between. The CDR3 spans 15 residues. Germline CDR1 and CDR2: SNHLY and FYNNEI.

J is TRBJ1-5 and V is TRBV30; 10 bases are a match to TRBD1. The V gene's germline CDR1 is GTSNPN and CDR2 SVGIG (reference sequence). V shed 6 bases and J 0 bases; nucleotides not matched to a gene: 8. This CDR3 is built from 16 residues. The CDR3 DNA reads as TGTGCCTGTAAGGACAGGGGGGGCTATAGCAATCAGCCCCAGCATTTT. Translation gives CACKDRGGYSNQPQHF.

The chain employs TRBV11-3 and TRBJ2-7, with D possibly matching TRBD1 (5 bases). CDR3 length: 14 amino acids. Germline V gene lookup returns CDR1 SGHNT and CDR2 YENEEA. The V gene lost 1 base and the J gene lost 7 bases, with 14 bases spanning the gap. The CDR3 sequence: CASSLGGATAEQYF. The DNA for the CDR3 is TGTGCCAGCAGCTTAGGTGGGGCCACAGCGGAGCAGTACTTC.

In its sample, this clone was seen once. The J gene is TRBJ2-1, the V gene TRBV11-2; 10 bases fit TRBD2. CDR1 is SGHAT and CDR2 is FQNNGV in the germline V gene. The junction had 9 bases not matched to a gene; V was cut back by 5 bases and J by 5 bases. CDR3 size: 16 residues. The CDR3 nucleotides are TGTGCCAGCAGCGGATTAGGTAGCGGGAGGAACAATGAGCAGTTCTTC. As protein: CASSGLGSGRNNEQFF.

The chain combines TRBV4-1 with TRBJ2-7; 9 bases line up with TRBD2. CDR3 length equals 17 residues. The ends lost 2 bases at V and 2 bases at J; junction bases unmatched: 10. Per the germline V gene, CDR1 is MGHRA and CDR2 is YSYEKL. In nucleotides, the CDR3 is TGCGCCAGCAGCCAACCTCCCCTCAGCGGGGGGACCTACGAGCAGTACTTC. It encodes CASSQPPLSGGTYEQYF.

The chain is built from TRBV11-3 and TRBJ2-4, with 8 bases lining up with TRBD2. The CDR3 has 14 amino acids. Germline lookup yields CDR1 SGHNT and CDR2 YENEEA. V trimming: 5 bases; J trimming: 6 bases; junction bases outside the gene matches: 6. The CDR3 DNA sequence: TGTGCCAGCAGCCTCGGGGGGGTTGGAAACATTCAGTACTTC. Amino acids: CASSLGGVGNIQYF.

The rearrangement joins TRBV6-4 to TRBJ2-2; 8 nucleotides line up with TRBD1. V lost 5 bases, J lost 5 bases, and 4 bases stayed unmatched. The length of the CDR3 is 14 residues. Germline loops: CDR1 MRHNA, CDR2 SNTAGT. CDR3 bases: TGTGCCAGCAGTTTGGACAGGGAGACCGGGGAGCTGTTTTTT. Amino acid sequence: CASSLDRETGELFF.

The chain has TRBV6-5 and TRBJ2-7; tentatively, D is TRBD1 (5 bases). Between the trimmed V and J ends, which lost 5 bases and 3 bases, there was a span of 8 bases. The CDR3 is made up of 12 amino acids. CDR1 is MNHEY, CDR2 SVGAGI, per germline. CDR3 DNA: TGTGCCAGCAGTACCGACAGCTACGAGCAGTACTTC. Translated, it gives CASSTDSYEQYF.

V usage is TRBV5-4 and J usage is TRBJ2-2, with D perhaps matching TRBD1 (7 bases). This CDR3 comprises 15 residues. In germline, CDR1 is SGHNT, CDR2 YYREEE (reference sequence). V dropped 4 bases and J dropped 0 bases, with 10 bases sitting between them. The CDR3 is CASSRGTANTGELFF. CDR3 nucleotide sequence: TGTGCCAGCAGCCGCGGGACAGCGAACACCGGGGAGCTGTTTTTT.

The chain employs TRBV4-1 and TRBJ2-1, with a weak D call TRBD1 (5 bases). The CDR3 loop spans 16 amino acids. V was pared by 0 bases and J by 8 bases, with 17 bases between. Per the germline V gene, CDR1 is MGHRA and CDR2 is YSYEKL. As DNA, the CDR3 is TGCGCCAGCAGCCAAGAGGTAGGGGTGCGTCCCCATGAGCAGTTCTTC. It encodes CASSQEVGVRPHEQFF.

Only one count was recorded for this clone. CDR3 bases: TGCAGTGCACCAGACAGCGAGCAGTTCTTC. This codes for CSAPDSEQFF. The rearrangement uses TRBV20-1 and TRBJ2-1; tentative D call: TRBD1 (5 bases). The CDR3 length is 10 residues. Trimming left V 6 bases short and J 10 bases short, with 10 bases between. From germline, CDR1 is DFQATT and CDR2 SNEGSKA (reference sequence).

This rearrangement joins TRBV19 to TRBJ1-5; a possible D gene is TRBD1 (6 bases). Germline V gene data show CDR1 as LNHDA and CDR2 as SQIVND (reference sequence). Trimming cost V 4 bases and J 4 bases, with 14 bases left between them. CDR3 length equals 15 residues. CDR3 in amino acids: CASSSQGGGNQPQHF. Here the CDR3 DNA reads TGTGCCAGTAGTAGCCAAGGGGGGGGTAATCAGCCCCAGCATTTT.

The rearrangement uses TRBV5-1 and TRBJ2-2; 8 bases agree with TRBD2. This CDR3 contains 16 residues. Germline CDR1 is SGHRS and CDR2 is YFSETQ. V trimming: 0 bases; J trimming: 7 bases; junction bases outside the gene matches: 8. The CDR3 loop reads CASSLAAGGSIGELFF. The CDR3 region has the DNA TGCGCCAGCAGCTTGGCGGCGGGGGGTTCTATCGGGGAGCTGTTTTTT.